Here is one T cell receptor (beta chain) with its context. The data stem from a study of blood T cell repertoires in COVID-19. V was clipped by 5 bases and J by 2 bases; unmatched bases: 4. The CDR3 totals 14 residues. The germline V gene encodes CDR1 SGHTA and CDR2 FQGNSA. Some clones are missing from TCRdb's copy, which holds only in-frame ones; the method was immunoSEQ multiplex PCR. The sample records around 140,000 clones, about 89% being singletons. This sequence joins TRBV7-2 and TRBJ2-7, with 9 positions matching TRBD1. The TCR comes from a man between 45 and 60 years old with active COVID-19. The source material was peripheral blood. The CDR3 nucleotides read TGTGCCAGCAGCGACAGGGGGAGAGCCTACGAGCAGTACTTC. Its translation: CASSDRGRAYEQYF.